Sequencing of this TCR beta chain was carried out in a study of tumor-infiltrating lymphocytes in primary liver carcinoma. Taking about 18-32 mg of unsorted bulk tissue, the authors co-extracted RNA and DNA. Points on this clonotype: The antigen is unknown. At one end, the junction sequence differs from germline, possibly due to a read error.

Researchers generated TCR beta cDNA from about 450 ng of total RNA, relying on a constant-region primer. A slightly modified ARM-PCR protocol with three nested multiplex PCR rounds produced these TCR beta libraries. Primers for the first two PCR rounds were TRBV1-TRBV30 forward primers and a C-beta reverse primer (roughly 10 cycles per round). TCRdb re-analysed the multiplex PCR reads in MiXCR, keeping a single row per CDR3 protein. The data contain fewer than 75,000 distinct CDR3 sequences, over 65% of them singletons. Germline V gene data show CDR1 as MGHRA and CDR2 as YSYEKL. The CDR3 has 15 residues. Study-level points and caveats: With p = 0.039, the top-250-clone fraction in tumors significantly exceeded that in blood.

Input material: liver tumor tissue from sampling region 2. This sample's subset: tumor region T2, inferior pole. The chain joins TRBV4-1 to TRBJ1-4, with 9 bases that match TRBD1. This TCR derives from a man aged 40-55 years with primary liver carcinoma and hepatitis B virus infection. The CDR3 loop reads CDSSHMTGGDEKLVF. The CDR3, as DNA: TGCGACAGCAGCCACATGACAGGGGGGGATGAAAAACTGGTTTTT.